The rows below give T cell receptor beta chains drawn from one sample of a study of OX40 agonist ivuxolimab in advanced cancers. Sequencing used immunoSEQ multiplex PCR; TCRdb keeps in-frame clones, though not all of them. The repertoire includes roughly 52,000 clones, 84% of them detected once, and 1.2% sits in the top ten. Here the sequenced sample was CD4+ or CD8+ T cells sorted from blood, taken in a trial of the OX40 agonist ivuxolimab. The receptors were sampled from an adult with an advanced solid tumor such as melanoma, head and neck, liver or kidney cancer. The CDR3 runs from the conserved cysteine through the conserved F or W. A D gene is named only where the DNA matches it firmly. Clone size, where shown, is once, few, many, or a class for clones that have expanded.

j_call v_call clone_size d_call cdr3_aa cdr3_nt
TRBJ2-7 TRBV7-2 - - CASSLDTLGEQYF TGTGCCAGCAGCTTAGATACTCTGGGGGAGCAGTACTTC
TRBJ2-7 TRBV30 once - CAWVSPDSYEQYF TGTGCCTGGGTATCCCCAGACTCCTACGAGCAGTACTTC
TRBJ1-1 TRBV2 - - CASSDQGNTEAFF TGTGCCAGCAGTGATCAGGGCAACACTGAAGCTTTCTTT
TRBJ2-6 TRBV18 - - CASSPRPSVSGANVLTF TGTGCCAGCTCACCACGGCCGAGCGTCTCTGGGGCCAACGTCCTGACTTTC
TRBJ1-1 TRBV5-4 - - CASSLLTGSEAFF TGTGCCAGCAGCTTACTAACAGGGTCTGAAGCTTTCTTT
TRBJ2-5 TRBV28 - - CASSSGVETQYF TGTGCCAGCAGTTCCGGGGTAGAGACCCAGTACTTC
TRBJ2-1 TRBV5-1 once - CASFNVGDNEQFF TGCGCCAGCTTCAATGTAGGGGACAATGAGCAGTTCTTC
TRBJ2-7 TRBV29-1 - - CSVPVDPALREQYF TGCAGCGTTCCGGTGGACCCGGCCCTCCGCGAGCAGTACTTC
TRBJ1-1 TRBV28 - - CASSPSEGINTEAFF TGTGCCAGCAGTCCCTCGGAGGGGATAAACACTGAAGCTTTCTTT
TRBJ2-1 TRBV2 - TRBD2 CASILAGGVDEQFF TGTGCCAGCATATTGGCGGGAGGGGTAGATGAGCAGTTCTTC
TRBJ2-3 TRBV11-3 - - CASSLSVLGNDSDTQYF TGTGCCAGCAGCTTATCGGTCTTAGGGAACGACTCGGATACGCAGTATTTT
TRBJ1-1 TRBV21-1 - - CASSKVERQGIRVNTEAFF TGTGCCAGCAGCAAAGTGGAGCGACAGGGGATACGAGTGAACACTGAAGCTTTCTTT
TRBJ2-1 TRBV7-2 - - CASSLASGYNEQFF TGTGCCAGCAGCTTAGCGAGCGGCTACAATGAGCAGTTCTTC
TRBJ1-2 TRBV7-8 - - CASSLGGLGQGHTF TGTGCCAGCAGCTTAGGGGGGCTAGGCCAGGGTCACACCTTC
TRBJ2-3 TRBV27 - TRBD2 CASSLGLAGRTDTQYF TGTGCCAGCAGTTTAGGGCTAGCGGGGCGCACAGATACGCAGTATTTT
TRBJ2-1 TRBV5-4 - - CASSPLVSGGEQFF TGTGCCAGCAGCCCCCTGGTTAGCGGAGGCGAGCAGTTCTTC
TRBJ1-1 TRBV10-3 - TRBD1 CAIRQGGTEAFF TGTGCCATCAGACAGGGGGGCACTGAAGCTTTCTTT
TRBJ2-7 TRBV7-9 - - CATRGPSYEQYF TGTGCCACGCGGGGCCCCTCCTACGAGCAGTACTTC
TRBJ2-7 TRBV28 - TRBD1 CASSLFSQGAREQYF TGTGCCAGCAGTTTATTTTCACAGGGGGCTAGAGAGCAGTACTTC
TRBJ2-7 TRBV5-5 - - CASSLGGRGGEQYF TGTGCCAGCAGCTTGGGAGGGAGAGGAGGCGAGCAGTACTTC
TRBJ2-1 TRBV5-4 - - CASSLTSYNEQFF TGTGCCAGCAGCTTGACTAGCTACAATGAGCAGTTCTTC
TRBJ2-7 TRBV28 - - CASSPWETGDPSYEQYF TGTGCCAGCAGTCCTTGGGAAACGGGAGACCCTTCCTACGAGCAGTACTTC
TRBJ1-3 TRBV11-3 - - CASSLGVSGNTIYF TGTGCCAGCAGCTTAGGGGTCTCTGGAAACACCATATATTTT
TRBJ2-3 TRBV6-5 - TRBD2 CASRHRGGETDTQYF TGTGCCAGCCGCCACCGGGGGGGAGAGACAGATACGCAGTATTTT
TRBJ1-1 TRBV11-2 - TRBD1 CASSFQGAGWTEAFF TGTGCCAGCAGCTTCCAGGGGGCAGGTTGGACTGAAGCTTTCTTT
TRBJ2-4 TRBV27 - TRBD2 CASSLGLAGGVAKNIQYF TGTGCCAGCAGTTTAGGACTAGCGGGAGGGGTAGCCAAAAACATTCAGTACTTC
TRBJ2-7 TRBV11-2 - - CASSFLGFGAGEQYF -
TRBJ2-3 TRBV19 - TRBD1 CASSIASTGEPDTQYF TGTGCCAGTAGTATAGCTTCGACAGGGGAGCCAGATACGCAGTATTTT
TRBJ1-1 TRBV9 - - CASSPEGGKNTEAFF TGTGCCAGCAGCCCCGAGGGAGGGAAGAACACTGAAGCTTTCTTT
TRBJ2-2 TRBV11-2 - - CASNYPSTGELFF TGTGCCAGCAACTATCCCTCAACCGGGGAGCTGTTTTTT
TRBJ1-2 TRBV10-3 - TRBD1 CAISESAGGPLGGYTF TGTGCCATCAGTGAGTCGGCAGGGGGTCCTCTCGGAGGCTACACCTTC
TRBJ1-1 TRBV6-5 - - CASRPPLNIYTEAFF TGTGCCAGCAGACCCCCTCTCAATATTTACACTGAAGCTTTCTTT
TRBJ2-7 TRBV30 - - CASYTGSNGQYF TGTGCCTCCTACACGGGGAGTAACGGGCAGTACTTC
TRBJ1-2 TRBV10-2 - - CASSEPHRDNYGYTF TGCGCCAGCAGTGAGCCCCACAGGGATAACTATGGCTACACCTTC
TRBJ1-2 TRBV10-3 - - CAISSGENYGYTF TGTGCCATCAGCTCAGGGGAGAACTATGGCTACACCTTC
TRBJ2-1 TRBV10-3 - TRBD2 CAIRDLREFNNEQFF TGTGCCATCAGGGATCTGCGGGAGTTCAACAATGAGCAGTTCTTC
TRBJ2-7 TRBV7-9 few TRBD1 CASSLLLGQGANEQYF TGTGCCAGCAGCCTCCTATTGGGACAGGGGGCGAACGAGCAGTACTTC
TRBJ2-2 TRBV7-2 few - CASSLRLVTGELFF TGTGCCAGCAGCTTAAGATTAGTCACCGGGGAGCTGTTTTTT
TRBJ1-1 TRBV29-1 - TRBD1 CSVVRTGGTEAFF TGCAGCGTTGTGAGGACAGGGGGGACTGAAGCTTTCTTT
TRBJ2-2 TRBV4-2 - - CASSRGTANTGELFF TGTGCCAGCAGCCGAGGGACCGCGAACACCGGGGAGCTGTTTTTT
TRBJ2-7 TRBV2 - TRBD2 CASSEWEGSASETGGYEQYF TGTGCCAGCAGTGAATGGGAGGGATCGGCGTCCGAAACCGGAGGCTACGAGCAGTACTTC
TRBJ2-7 TRBV6-5 - TRBD1 CASSYDRGREQYF TGTGCCAGCAGTTACGACAGGGGGCGCGAGCAGTACTTC
TRBJ1-3 TRBV6-1 - - CARGIRSGNTIYF TGTGCCCGTGGGATAAGGTCTGGAAACACCATATATTTT
TRBJ2-7 TRBV28 - TRBD2 CASSLTSGRYEQYF TGTGCCAGCAGTCTCACTAGCGGGCGCTACGAGCAGTACTTC
TRBJ1-4 TRBV4-1 medium-sized - CASSPADEGKLFF TGCGCCAGCAGCCCGGCAGATGAGGGAAAACTGTTTTTT
TRBJ2-2 TRBV27 - - CASSSRNIYTGELFF TGTGCCAGCAGTTCCAGGAACATTTACACCGGGGAGCTGTTTTTT
TRBJ2-5 TRBV5-6 - - CASSLLGTKETQYF TGTGCCAGCAGCCTACTAGGGACAAAAGAGACCCAGTACTTC
TRBJ2-3 TRBV27 - - CASSGQGGDTQYF TGTGCCAGCAGTGGGCAGGGAGGAGATACGCAGTATTTT
TRBJ1-1 TRBV5-6 few - CASSFSVLVNTEAFF TGTGCCAGCAGCTTTTCGGTACTAGTGAACACTGAAGCTTTCTTT
TRBJ1-1 TRBV4-1 medium-sized - CASSQGGSISAFF TGCGCCAGCAGCCAAGGAGGAAGTATATCTGCTTTCTTT
TRBJ2-7 TRBV4-3 once - CASSQGPTGAGQYEQYF TGCGCCAGCAGCCAGGGCCCTACCGGGGCGGGGCAGTACGAGCAGTACTTC
TRBJ2-5 TRBV6-5 - - CASRPGRLKETQYF TGTGCCAGCAGGCCCGGGCGACTCAAGGAGACCCAGTACTTC
TRBJ1-4 TRBV6-5 - TRBD1 CASTFQGQGDEKLFF TGTGCCAGCACTTTTCAAGGACAGGGGGACGAAAAACTGTTTTTT
TRBJ2-7 TRBV5-1 - TRBD1 CASSGRTGWYEQYF TGCGCCAGCAGCGGAAGGACAGGGTGGTACGAGCAGTACTTC
TRBJ2-5 TRBV9 - - CASSVGAGETQYF TGTGCCAGCAGCGTCGGGGCGGGGGAGACCCAGTACTTC
TRBJ1-2 TRBV7-9 - - CASSHGQNYGYTF TGTGCCAGCAGCCACGGACAGAACTATGGCTACACCTTC
TRBJ2-5 TRBV5-4 once TRBD2 CASSFRTGEGETQYF TGTGCCAGCAGCTTTAGGACGGGGGAGGGGGAGACCCAGTACTTC
TRBJ1-4 TRBV5-5 few TRBD1 CASSRGPGQRNEKLFF TGTGCCAGCAGCCGAGGACCGGGACAGCGTAATGAAAAACTGTTTTTT
TRBJ2-1 TRBV27 - TRBD1 CASRTDRADNEQFF TGTGCCAGCAGGACGGACAGGGCAGACAATGAGCAGTTCTTC